This TCR beta chain was retrieved from a study of cytomegalovirus exposure and HLA in healthy donors. The study's findings and limits: Previously analyzed data showed that most TCR beta V segments were productive at a frequency of about 90% or about 30%.

The junction had 6 bases not matched to a gene; V was cut back by 0 bases and J by 4 bases. The CDR3 consists of 15 residues. Per the germline V gene, CDR1 is SGDLS and CDR2 is YYNGEE. Comments on this clone: What it recognizes is unknown.

The PCR made use of 60 Vbeta and 13 Jbeta primers. The method was immunoSEQ multiplex PCR; TCRdb's version includes in-frame clones alone and lacks a portion of them. The table shows 150,000 to 200,000 clones, with approximately 84% occurring only once. The TCR originated in a man younger than 35 in good health and CMV-seropositive. The rearrangement links TRBV9 to TRBJ1-2, with 7 bases lining up with TRBD1. Sequenced: PBMCs. The CDR3 here is CASSVDPGQIYGYTF. The CDR3 nucleotides are TGTGCCAGCAGCGTAGATCCGGGACAGATCTATGGCTACACCTTC.